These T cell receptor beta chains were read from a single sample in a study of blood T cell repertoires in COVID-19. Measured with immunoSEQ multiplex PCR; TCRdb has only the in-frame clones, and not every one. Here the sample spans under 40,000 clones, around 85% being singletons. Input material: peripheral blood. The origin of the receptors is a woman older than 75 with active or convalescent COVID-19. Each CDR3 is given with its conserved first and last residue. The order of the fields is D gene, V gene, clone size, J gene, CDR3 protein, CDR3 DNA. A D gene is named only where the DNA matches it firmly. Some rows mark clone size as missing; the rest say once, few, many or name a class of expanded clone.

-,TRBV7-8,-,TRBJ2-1,CASSLTGTGAYNEQFF,TGTGCCAGCAGCTTAACCGGAACGGGGGCCTACAATGAGCAGTTCTTC
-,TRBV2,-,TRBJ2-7,CASSVVYAYEQYF,TGTGCCAGCAGTGTCGTCTATGCCTACGAGCAGTACTTC
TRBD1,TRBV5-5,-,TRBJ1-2,CASSLQPGGYGYTF,TGTGCCAGCAGCTTACAGCCAGGGGGTTATGGCTACACCTTC
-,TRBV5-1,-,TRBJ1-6,CASSLAGVSSLHF,TGCGCCAGCAGCTTGGCGGGTGTCTCTTCCCTCCACTTT
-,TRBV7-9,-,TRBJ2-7,CASSLSGTNYEQYF,TGTGCCAGCAGCTTAAGTGGCACCAACTACGAGCAGTACTTC
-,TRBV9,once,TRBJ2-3,CASSGTGGGGLTDTQYF,TGTGCCAGCAGTGGAACTGGCGGCGGGGGCCTCACAGATACGCAGTATTTT
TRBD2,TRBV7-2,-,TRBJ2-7,CASSFPGEGREQYF,TGTGCCAGCAGCTTCCCCGGGGAGGGTCGGGAGCAGTACTTC
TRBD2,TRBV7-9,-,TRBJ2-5,CASSAGPTGGQETQYF,TGTGCCAGCAGCGCAGGGCCCACGGGGGGACAAGAGACCCAGTACTTC
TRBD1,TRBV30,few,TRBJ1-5,CAWSVKGQGDNQPQHF,TGTGCCTGGAGTGTAAAGGGACAGGGGGACAATCAGCCCCAGCATTTT
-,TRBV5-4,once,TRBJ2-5,CASSAFGTQYF,TGTGCCAGCAGCGCCTTCGGGACCCAGTACTTC
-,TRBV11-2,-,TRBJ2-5,CASSTGRQETQYF,TGTGCCAGCAGCACAGGGAGACAAGAGACCCAGTACTTC
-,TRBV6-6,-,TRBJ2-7,CASSYGEIEQYF,TGTGCCAGCAGTTACGGGGAGATCGAGCAGTACTTC
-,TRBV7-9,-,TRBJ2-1,CASRLLYNEQFF,TGTGCCAGCAGACTTCTTTACAATGAGCAGTTCTTC
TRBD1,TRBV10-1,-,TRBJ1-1,CASTDRVNTEAFF,TGCGCCAGTACCGACAGGGTGAACACTGAAGCTTTCTTT
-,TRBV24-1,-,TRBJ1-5,CATSDPRDSNQPQHF,TGTGCCACCAGTGATCCCAGGGATAGCAATCAGCCCCAGCATTTT
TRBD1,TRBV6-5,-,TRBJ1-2,CASTLGQGAQYGYTF,TGTGCCAGCACCCTCGGACAGGGGGCACAGTATGGCTACACCTTC
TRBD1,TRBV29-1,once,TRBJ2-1,CSALGQLFNEQFF,TGCAGCGCCCTGGGACAGCTTTTCAATGAGCAGTTCTTC
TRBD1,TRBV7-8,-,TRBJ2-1,CASSSRDSSYNEQFF,TGTGCCAGCAGCTCCCGGGACAGCTCCTACAATGAGCAGTTCTTC
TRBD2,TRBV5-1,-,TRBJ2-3,CASSLTSGPSTDTQYF,TGCGCCAGCAGCTTGACTAGCGGCCCTAGCACAGATACGCAGTATTTT
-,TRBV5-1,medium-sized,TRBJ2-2,CASSYRSWDTGELFF,TGCGCCAGCAGCTACAGGAGTTGGGACACCGGGGAGCTGTTTTTT
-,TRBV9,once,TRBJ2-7,CASSVGVGGLSYEQYF,TGTGCCAGCAGCGTAGGTGTGGGGGGGCTGTCCTACGAGCAGTACTTC
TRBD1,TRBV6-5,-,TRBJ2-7,CASTSRDRGYEQYF,TGTGCCAGCACTAGCCGGGACAGGGGTTACGAGCAGTACTTC
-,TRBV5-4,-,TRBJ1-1,CASSFAGLIKTAFF,TGTGCCAGCAGCTTCGCTGGGCTTATAAAGACAGCTTTCTTT
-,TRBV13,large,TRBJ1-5,CASSDSGNSNQPQHF,TGTGCCAGCAGCGACTCGGGGAATAGCAATCAGCCCCAGCATTTT
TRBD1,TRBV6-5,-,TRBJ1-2,CASSYSTQGVSYTF,TGTGCCAGCAGTTACTCAACCCAGGGGGTCAGCTACACCTTC
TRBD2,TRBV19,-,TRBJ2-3,CASSIGLAGTDTQYF,TGTGCCAGTAGTATAGGACTAGCGGGGACAGATACGCAGTATTTT
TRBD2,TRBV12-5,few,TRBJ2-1,CASGSPPPTSGGVSYNEQFF,TGTGCTAGTGGTTCTCCACCACCAACAAGCGGGGGGGTTTCCTACAATGAGCAGTTCTTC
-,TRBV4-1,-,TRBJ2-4,CASSQDLVLAKNIQYF,TGCGCCAGCAGCCAAGACCTAGTACTAGCCAAAAACATTCAGTACTTC
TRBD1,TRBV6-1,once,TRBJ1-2,CASSEAGTGRAGYTF,TGTGCCAGCAGTGAAGCGGGGACAGGGCGAGCTGGCTACACCTTC
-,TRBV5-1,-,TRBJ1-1,CASSLASGKVNTEAFF,TGCGCCAGCAGCTTGGCGTCAGGGAAAGTGAACACTGAAGCTTTCTTT
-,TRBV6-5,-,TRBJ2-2,CASSYQEGAAFRELFF,TGTGCCAGCAGTTACCAGGAGGGGGCGGCTTTTCGGGAGCTGTTTTTT
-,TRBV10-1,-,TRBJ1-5,CASSESGQFQPQHF,TGCGCCAGCAGTGAGTCCGGACAGTTTCAGCCCCAGCATTTT
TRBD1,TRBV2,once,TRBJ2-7,CASNRDRTTDEQYF,TGTGCCAGCAATAGGGACAGAACCACTGACGAGCAGTACTTC
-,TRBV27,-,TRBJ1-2,CASSLSSSFAYGYTF,TGTGCCAGCAGTTTATCCTCCAGTTTCGCCTATGGCTACACCTTC
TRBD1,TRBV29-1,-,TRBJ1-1,CSAVTGYTEAFF,TGCAGCGCCGTGACAGGGTACACTGAAGCTTTCTTT
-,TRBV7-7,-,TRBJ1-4,CASSFAGGRGYEKLFF,TGTGCCAGCAGCTTCGCCGGCGGCAGGGGATATGAAAAACTGTTTTTT
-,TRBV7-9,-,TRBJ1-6,CASSLEEGRNSPLHF,TGTGCCAGCAGCTTAGAGGAGGGTCGAAATTCACCCCTCCACTTT
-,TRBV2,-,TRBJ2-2,CASSGENTGELFF,TGTGCCAGCAGCGGGGAGAACACCGGGGAGCTGTTTTTT
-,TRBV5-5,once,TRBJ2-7,CASSPGTYSYEQYF,TGTGCCAGCAGCCCCGGGACTTACTCCTACGAGCAGTACTTC
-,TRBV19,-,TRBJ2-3,CASSTGVSAEDTQYF,TGTGCCAGTAGCACCGGGGTGTCGGCAGAGGATACGCAGTATTTT
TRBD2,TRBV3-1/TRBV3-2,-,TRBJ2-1,CASSQPGLAGGNEQFF,TGTGCCAGCAGCCAACCGGGACTAGCGGGGGGAAATGAGCAGTTCTTC
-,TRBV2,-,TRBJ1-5,CASSETGGGRLGNQPQHF,TGTGCCAGCAGTGAAACCGGGGGGGGTCGACTCGGCAATCAGCCCCAGCATTTT